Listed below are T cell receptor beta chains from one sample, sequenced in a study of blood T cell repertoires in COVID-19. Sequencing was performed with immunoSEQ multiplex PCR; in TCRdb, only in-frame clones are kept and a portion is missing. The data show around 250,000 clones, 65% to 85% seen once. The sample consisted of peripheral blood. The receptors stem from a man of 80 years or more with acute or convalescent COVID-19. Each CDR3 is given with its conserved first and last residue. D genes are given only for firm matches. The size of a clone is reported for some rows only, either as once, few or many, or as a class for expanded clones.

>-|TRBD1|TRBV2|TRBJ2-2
CASSTGQGANTGELFF
TGTGCCAGCAGTACGGGACAGGGGGCGAACACCGGGGAGCTGTTTTTT
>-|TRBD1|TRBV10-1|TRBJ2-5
CAGNTGTGLETQYF
TGCGCCGGAAATACCGGGACAGGGCTAGAGACCCAGTACTTC
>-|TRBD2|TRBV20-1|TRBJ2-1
CSASWTSGYNEQFF
TGCAGTGCTAGTTGGACTAGCGGCTACAATGAGCAGTTCTTC
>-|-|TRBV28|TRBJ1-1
CASTPGRNEAFF
TGTGCCAGCACCCCAGGGCGGAATGAAGCTTTCTTT
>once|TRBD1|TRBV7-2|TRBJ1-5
CASSSDRFNQPQHF
TGTGCCAGCAGTTCGGACAGGTTCAATCAGCCCCAGCATTTT
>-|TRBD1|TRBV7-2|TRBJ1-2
CASSPDRGNGNGYTF
TGTGCCAGCAGCCCAGACAGGGGGAATGGAAATGGCTACACCTTC
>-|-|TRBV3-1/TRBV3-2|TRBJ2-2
CASTSGAWRTGELFF
TGTGCCAGCACCTCGGGAGCATGGCGGACCGGGGAGCTGTTTTTT
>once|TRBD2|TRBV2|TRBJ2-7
CASRGEVTEQYF
TGTGCCAGCCGGGGGGAGGTTACCGAGCAGTACTTC
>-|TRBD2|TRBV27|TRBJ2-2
CASSRRTSGGPTGELFF
TGTGCCAGCAGCCGCCGAACTAGCGGGGGCCCCACCGGGGAGCTGTTTTTT
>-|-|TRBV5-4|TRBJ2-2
CASSRPGRGNTGELFF
TGTGCCAGCAGCCGTCCGGGCAGGGGGAACACCGGGGAGCTGTTTTTT
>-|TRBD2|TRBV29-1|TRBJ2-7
CSVSGGLSSYEQYF
TGCAGCGTATCGGGAGGCCTAAGCTCCTACGAGCAGTACTTC
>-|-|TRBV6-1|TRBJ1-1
CASSDHRTNTEAFF
TGTGCCAGCAGTGATCACAGAACCAACACTGAAGCTTTCTTT
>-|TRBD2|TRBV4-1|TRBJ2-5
CASSQRPGTSGGQETQYF
TGCGCCAGCAGCCAAAGGCCCGGGACTAGCGGGGGCCAAGAGACCCAGTACTTC
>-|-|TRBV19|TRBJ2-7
CASSILEGPYEQYF
TGTGCCAGTAGTATATTAGAGGGCCCCTACGAGCAGTACTTC
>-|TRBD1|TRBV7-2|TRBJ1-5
CASSPRTGGGGHGNQPQHF
TGTGCCAGCAGCCCCCGGACAGGAGGCGGCGGTCATGGCAATCAGCCCCAGCATTTT
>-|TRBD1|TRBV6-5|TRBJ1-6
CASSYRGQLSPLHF
TGTGCCAGCAGCTACAGGGGACAGTTATCACCTCTCCACTTT
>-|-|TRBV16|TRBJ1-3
CASSQFSPSGNTIYF
TGTGCCAGCAGCCAGTTCTCTCCGAGTGGAAACACCATATATTTT
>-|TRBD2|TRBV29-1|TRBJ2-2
CSVEGASGVLTGELFF
TGCAGCGTTGAGGGGGCTAGCGGGGTTCTCACCGGGGAGCTGTTTTTT
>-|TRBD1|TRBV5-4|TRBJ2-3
CASSWPDRGPTDTQYF
TGTGCCAGCAGCTGGCCGGACAGGGGGCCGACAGATACGCAGTATTTT
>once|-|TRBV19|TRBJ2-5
CASSEEYQETQYF
TGTGCCAGTAGTGAGGAGTACCAAGAGACCCAGTACTTC
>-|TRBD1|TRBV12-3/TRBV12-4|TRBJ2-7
CASKGGQVREQYF
TGTGCCAGCAAAGGAGGACAGGTACGGGAGCAGTACTTC
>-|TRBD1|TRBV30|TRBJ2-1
CAWHLPGQGTYNEQFF
TGTGCCTGGCACCTTCCGGGACAGGGGACCTACAATGAGCAGTTCTTC
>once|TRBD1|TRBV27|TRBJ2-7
CASSTTGGFYEQYF
TGTGCCAGCAGTACCACAGGGGGATTCTACGAGCAGTACTTC
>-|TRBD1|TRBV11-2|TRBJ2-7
CASSDTGGALSYEQYF
TGTGCCAGCAGCGACACAGGGGGCGCGTTATCCTACGAGCAGTACTTC
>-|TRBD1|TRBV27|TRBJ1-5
CASSLEGATGQPQHF
TGTGCCAGCAGTTTAGAGGGGGCGACAGGGCAGCCCCAGCATTTT
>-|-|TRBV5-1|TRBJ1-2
CASSLMDSNYGYTF
TGCGCCAGCAGCTTAATGGACTCTAACTATGGCTACACCTTC
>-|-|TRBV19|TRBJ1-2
CASTPKFRGFGYTF
TGTGCCAGTACCCCGAAATTTAGGGGCTTTGGCTACACCTTC
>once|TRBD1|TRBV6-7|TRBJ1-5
CASRKPGTGSISPQHF
TGTGCCAGCAGGAAACCCGGGACAGGGTCGATTTCGCCCCAGCATTTT
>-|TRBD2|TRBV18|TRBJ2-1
CASSPSTSGSYNEQFF
TGTGCCAGCTCACCTTCGACTAGCGGATCCTACAATGAGCAGTTCTTC
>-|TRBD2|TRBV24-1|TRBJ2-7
CATSDFSSGSYEQYF
TGTGCCACCAGTGATTTTTCTAGCGGGAGCTACGAGCAGTACTTC
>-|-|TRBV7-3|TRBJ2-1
CASSLTRGSGSYNEQFF
TGTGCCAGCAGCTTAACTCGGGGGAGCGGGTCCTACAATGAGCAGTTCTTC
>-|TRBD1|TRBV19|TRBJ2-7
CASRSTGLGYEQYF
TGTGCCAGTAGATCGACAGGGCTTGGTTACGAGCAGTACTTC
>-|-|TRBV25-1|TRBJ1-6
CASSPGNSPLHF
TGTGCCAGCAGCCCGGGTAATTCACCCCTCCACTTT
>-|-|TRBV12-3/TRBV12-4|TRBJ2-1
CASSPSHNEQFF
TGTGCCAGCAGTCCCTCCCACAATGAGCAGTTCTTC
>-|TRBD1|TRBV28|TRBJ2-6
CASSPPRDRGRKTGANVLTF
TGTGCCAGCAGTCCACCCCGGGACAGGGGGCGCAAAACTGGGGCCAACGTCCTGACTTTC
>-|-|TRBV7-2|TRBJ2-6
CATSHRRSGANVLTF
TGTGCCACCTCTCACAGGCGCTCTGGGGCCAACGTCCTGACTTTC
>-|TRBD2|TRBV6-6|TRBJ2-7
CASSYVRGRAREQYF
TGTGCCAGCAGTTACGTCCGCGGGAGGGCCCGGGAGCAGTACTTC
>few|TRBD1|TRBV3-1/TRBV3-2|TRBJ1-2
CASSRAGGFYGYTF
TGTGCCAGCAGCCGGGCAGGGGGATTCTATGGCTACACCTTC
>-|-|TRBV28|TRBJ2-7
CASLTPGQPYEQYF
TGTGCCAGCTTAACCCCGGGACAACCCTACGAGCAGTACTTC
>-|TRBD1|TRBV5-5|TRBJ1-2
CASSSLGTDYGYTF
TGTGCCAGCAGCTCCCTCGGGACAGACTATGGCTACACCTTC
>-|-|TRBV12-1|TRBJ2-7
CASSPQGQRRTYEQYF
TGTGCCAGCAGCCCTCAAGGCCAGCGGCGTACCTACGAGCAGTACTTC
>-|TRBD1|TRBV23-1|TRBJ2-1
CASSQRQGRNEQFF
TGCGCCAGCAGTCAACGACAGGGGCGGAATGAGCAGTTCTTC
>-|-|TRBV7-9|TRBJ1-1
CASSLAQGNTEAFF
TGTGCCAGCAGCTTAGCACAGGGGAACACTGAAGCTTTCTTT
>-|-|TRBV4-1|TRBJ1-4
CASSRMPTPNEKLFF
TGCGCCAGCAGCCGAATGCCGACACCTAATGAAAAACTGTTTTTT
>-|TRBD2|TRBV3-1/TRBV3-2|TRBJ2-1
CASSHTSVDEQFF
TGTGCCAGCAGCCACACTAGCGTAGATGAGCAGTTCTTC
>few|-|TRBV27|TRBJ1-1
CASSTGQTEAFF
TGTGCCAGCAGTACTGGACAGACTGAAGCTTTCTTT
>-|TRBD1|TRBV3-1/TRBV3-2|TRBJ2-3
CASSPRDRDTDTQYF
TGTGCCAGCAGCCCCCGGGACAGGGACACAGATACGCAGTATTTT
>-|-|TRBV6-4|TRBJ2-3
CASSPQADTDTQYF
TGTGCCAGCAGTCCTCAAGCGGACACAGATACGCAGTATTTT
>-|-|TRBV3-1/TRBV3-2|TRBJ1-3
CASSVLSGNTIYF
TGTGCCAGCAGCGTACTCTCTGGAAACACCATATATTTT
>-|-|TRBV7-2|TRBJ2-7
CASSLGGTSYEQYF
TGTGCCAGCAGCTTAGGCGGCACCTCCTACGAGCAGTACTTC
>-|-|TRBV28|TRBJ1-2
CASRVTLDIYGYTF
TGTGCCAGCAGAGTTACTTTGGACATCTATGGCTACACCTTC
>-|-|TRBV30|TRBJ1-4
CAWSAGFATNEKLFF
TGTGCCTGGAGTGCGGGATTCGCAACTAATGAAAAACTGTTTTTT
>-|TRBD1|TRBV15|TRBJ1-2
CATSRDQRTGANYGYTF
TGTGCCACCAGCAGAGATCAAAGGACAGGGGCTAACTATGGCTACACCTTC
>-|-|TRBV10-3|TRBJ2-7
CAISPGRGAYEQYF
TGTGCCATCAGCCCGGGCAGGGGGGCCTACGAGCAGTACTTC
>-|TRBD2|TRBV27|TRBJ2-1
CASSLSLAGGPGEQFF
TGTGCCAGCAGTTTATCGCTGGCGGGAGGGCCGGGTGAGCAGTTCTTC
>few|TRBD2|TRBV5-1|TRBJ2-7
CASSLLAGESKEQYF
TGCGCCAGCAGCTTACTAGCGGGAGAATCGAAAGAGCAGTACTTC
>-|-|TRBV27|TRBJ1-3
CASSPTAGNTIYF
TGTGCCAGCAGTCCCACAGCTGGAAACACCATATATTTT
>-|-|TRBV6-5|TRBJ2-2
CASRLDRNTGELFF
TGTGCCAGCAGACTGGACAGAAACACCGGGGAGCTGTTTTTT
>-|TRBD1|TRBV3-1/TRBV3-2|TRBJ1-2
CASSQDWGTANYGYTF
TGTGCCAGCAGCCAAGATTGGGGGACAGCTAACTATGGCTACACCTTC